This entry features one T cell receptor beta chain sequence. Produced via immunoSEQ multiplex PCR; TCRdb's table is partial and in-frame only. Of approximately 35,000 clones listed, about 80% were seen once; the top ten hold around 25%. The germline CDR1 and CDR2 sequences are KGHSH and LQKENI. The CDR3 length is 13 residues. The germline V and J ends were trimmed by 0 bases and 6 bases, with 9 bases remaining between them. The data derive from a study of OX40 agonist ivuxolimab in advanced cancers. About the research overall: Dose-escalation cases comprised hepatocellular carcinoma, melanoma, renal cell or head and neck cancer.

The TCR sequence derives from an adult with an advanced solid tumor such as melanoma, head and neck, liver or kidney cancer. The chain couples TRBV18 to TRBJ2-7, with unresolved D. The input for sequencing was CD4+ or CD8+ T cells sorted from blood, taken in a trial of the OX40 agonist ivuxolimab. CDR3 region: CASSPPTNVEQYF. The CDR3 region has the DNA TGTGCCAGCTCACCACCAACTAATGTCGAGCAGTACTTC.